This TCR beta chain is from a study of blood T cell repertoires in COVID-19. The wider study: From T cells, B-cell-depleted T cells, or PBMCs came the material, which was cDNA or gDNA.

Original analysis: Researchers report that nucleated cell counts were estimated from reference gene primer amplification. Clones were sequenced by immunoSEQ multiplex PCR, and TCRdb holds only the in-frame ones, with some missing. The DNA was the basis for D and trimming; V, J and clone size are from that table. The sample includes roughly 30,000 clones, around 90% of them seen just once. This CDR3 is built from 15 residues. Unmatched junction bases numbered 4, after V lost 4 bases and J lost 8 bases. Germline V lookup: CDR1 SGHDN, CDR2 FVKESK. Sequenced input: peripheral blood. The TCR was taken from a human donor in a cohort sampled during active COVID-19. The donor label of this sample is uncertain. The gene calls are TRBV14 and TRBJ1-6; 11 nucleotides agree with TRBD1. CDR3 in DNA: TGTGCCAGCAGCCTCGGACAGGGGGCGTATTCACCCCTCCACTTT. This encodes CASSLGQGAYSPLHF.